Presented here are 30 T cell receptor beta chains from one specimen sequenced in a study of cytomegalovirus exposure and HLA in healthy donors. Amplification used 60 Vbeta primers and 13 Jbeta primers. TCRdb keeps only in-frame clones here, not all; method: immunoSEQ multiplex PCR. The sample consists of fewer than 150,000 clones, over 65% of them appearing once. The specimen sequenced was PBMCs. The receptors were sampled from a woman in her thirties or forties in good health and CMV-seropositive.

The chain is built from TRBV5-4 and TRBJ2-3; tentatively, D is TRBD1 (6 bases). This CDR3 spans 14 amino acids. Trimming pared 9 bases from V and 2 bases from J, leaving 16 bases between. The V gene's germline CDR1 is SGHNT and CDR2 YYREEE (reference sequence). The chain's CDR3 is CANGQWDFTDTQYF. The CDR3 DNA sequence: TGTGCCAATGGACAGTGGGATTTCACAGATACGCAGTATTTT.

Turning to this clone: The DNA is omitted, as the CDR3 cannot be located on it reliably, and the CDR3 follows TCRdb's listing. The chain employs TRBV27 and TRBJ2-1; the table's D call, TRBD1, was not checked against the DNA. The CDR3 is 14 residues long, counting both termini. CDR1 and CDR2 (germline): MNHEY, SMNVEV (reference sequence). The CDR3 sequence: CASSFLAGQGEQFF.

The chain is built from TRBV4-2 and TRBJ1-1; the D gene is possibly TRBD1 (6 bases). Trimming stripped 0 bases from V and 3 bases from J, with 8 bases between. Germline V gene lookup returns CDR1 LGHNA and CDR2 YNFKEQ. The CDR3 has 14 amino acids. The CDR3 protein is CASSQDQGYTEAFF. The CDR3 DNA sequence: TGTGCCAGCAGCCAAGATCAGGGGTACACTGAAGCTTTCTTT.

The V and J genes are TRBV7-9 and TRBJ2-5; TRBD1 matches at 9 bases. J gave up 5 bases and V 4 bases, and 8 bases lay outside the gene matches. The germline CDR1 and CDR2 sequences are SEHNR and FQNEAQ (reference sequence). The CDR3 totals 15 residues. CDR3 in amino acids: CASSWTGAREETQYF. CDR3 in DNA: TGTGCCAGCAGCTGGACAGGGGCAAGGGAGGAGACCCAGTACTTC.

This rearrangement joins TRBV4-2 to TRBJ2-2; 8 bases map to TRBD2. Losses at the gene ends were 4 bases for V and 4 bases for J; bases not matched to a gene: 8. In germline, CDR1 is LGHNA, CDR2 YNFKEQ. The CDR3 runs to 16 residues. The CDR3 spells CASSPPGGRPTGELFF. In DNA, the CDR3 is TGTGCCAGCAGCCCCCCGGGCGGGAGGCCCACCGGGGAGCTGTTTTTT.

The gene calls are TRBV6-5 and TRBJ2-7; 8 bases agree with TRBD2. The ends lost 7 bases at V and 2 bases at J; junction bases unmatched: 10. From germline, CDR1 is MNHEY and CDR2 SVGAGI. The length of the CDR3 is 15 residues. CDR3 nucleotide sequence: TGTGCCAGCAAAAACCAGGCGGGAGGCGCCTACGAGCAGTACTTC. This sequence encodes CASKNQAGGAYEQYF.

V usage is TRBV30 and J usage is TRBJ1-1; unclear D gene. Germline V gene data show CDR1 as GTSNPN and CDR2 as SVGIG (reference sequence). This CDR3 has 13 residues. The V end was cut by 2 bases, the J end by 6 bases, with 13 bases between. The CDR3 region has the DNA TGTGCCTGGAGTCGTCCAGGAATCGCTGAAGCTTTCTTT. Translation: CAWSRPGIAEAFF.

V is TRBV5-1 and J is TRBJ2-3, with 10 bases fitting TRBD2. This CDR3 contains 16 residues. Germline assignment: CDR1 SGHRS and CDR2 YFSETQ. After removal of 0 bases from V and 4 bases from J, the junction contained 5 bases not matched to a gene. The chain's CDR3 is CASSLVSSGSADTQYF. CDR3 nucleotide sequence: TGCGCCAGCAGCTTGGTGTCTAGCGGGAGTGCAGATACGCAGTATTTT.

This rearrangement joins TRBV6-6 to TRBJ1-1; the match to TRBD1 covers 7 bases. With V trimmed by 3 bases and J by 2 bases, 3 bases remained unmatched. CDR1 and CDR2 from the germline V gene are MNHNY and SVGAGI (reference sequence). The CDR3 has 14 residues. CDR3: CASSYKGANTEAFF. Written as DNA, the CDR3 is TGTGCCAGCAGTTATAAGGGGGCCAACACTGAAGCTTTCTTT.

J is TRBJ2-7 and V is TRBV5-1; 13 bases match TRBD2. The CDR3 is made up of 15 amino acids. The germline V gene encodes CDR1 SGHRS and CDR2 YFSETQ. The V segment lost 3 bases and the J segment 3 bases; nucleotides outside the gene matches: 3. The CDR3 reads CASSSRLAGGYEQYF. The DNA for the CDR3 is TGCGCCAGCAGCTCCAGACTAGCGGGAGGCTACGAGCAGTACTTC. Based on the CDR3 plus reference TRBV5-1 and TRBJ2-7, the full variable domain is KAGVTQTPRYLIKTRGQQVTLSCSPISGHRSVSWYQQTPGQGLQFLFEYFSETQRNKGNFPGRFSGRQFSNSRSEMNVSTLELGDSALYLCASSSRLAGGYEQYFGPGTRLTVT.

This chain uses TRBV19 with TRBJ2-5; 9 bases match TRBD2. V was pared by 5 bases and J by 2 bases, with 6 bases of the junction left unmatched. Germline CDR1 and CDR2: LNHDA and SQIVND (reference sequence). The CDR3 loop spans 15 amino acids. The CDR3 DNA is TGTGCCAGTAGTTCGGGACTAGCAGCTCAAGAGACCCAGTACTTC. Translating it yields CASSSGLAAQETQYF. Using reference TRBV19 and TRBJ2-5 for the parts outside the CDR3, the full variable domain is DGGITQSPKYLFRKEGQNVTLSCEQNLNHDAMYWYRQDPGQGLRLIYYSQIVNDFQKGDIAEGYSVSREKKESFPLTVTSAQKNPTAFYLCASSSGLAAQETQYFGPGTRLLVL.

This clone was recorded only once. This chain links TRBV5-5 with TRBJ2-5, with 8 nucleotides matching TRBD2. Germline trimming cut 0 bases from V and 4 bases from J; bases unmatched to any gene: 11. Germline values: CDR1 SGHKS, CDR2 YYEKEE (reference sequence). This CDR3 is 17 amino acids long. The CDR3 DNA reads TGTGCCAGCAGCTTGGTATCGATAGCGGGAAAGGGAGAGACCCAGTACTTC. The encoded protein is CASSLVSIAGKGETQYF.

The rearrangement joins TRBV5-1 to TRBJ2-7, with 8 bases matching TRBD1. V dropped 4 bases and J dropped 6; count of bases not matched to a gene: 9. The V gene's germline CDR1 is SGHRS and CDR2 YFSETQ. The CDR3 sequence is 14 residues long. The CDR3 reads CASSGQGSFGEQYF. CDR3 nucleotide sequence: TGCGCCAGCAGCGGACAGGGCTCGTTCGGCGAGCAGTACTTC.

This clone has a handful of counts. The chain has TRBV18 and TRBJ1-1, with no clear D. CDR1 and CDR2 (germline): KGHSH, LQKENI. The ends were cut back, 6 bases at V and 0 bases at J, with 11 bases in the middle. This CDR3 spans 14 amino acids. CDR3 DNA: TGTGCCAGCTCGCCCTACTCACTGAACACTGAAGCTTTCTTT. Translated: CASSPYSLNTEAFF.

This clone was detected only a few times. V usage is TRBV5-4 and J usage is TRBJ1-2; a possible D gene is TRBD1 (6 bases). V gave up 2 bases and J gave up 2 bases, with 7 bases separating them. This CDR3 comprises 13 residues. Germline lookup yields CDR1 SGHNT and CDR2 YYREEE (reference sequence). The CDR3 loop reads CASSLGQNYGYTF. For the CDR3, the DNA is TGTGCCAGCAGCTTAGGACAGAACTATGGCTACACCTTC.

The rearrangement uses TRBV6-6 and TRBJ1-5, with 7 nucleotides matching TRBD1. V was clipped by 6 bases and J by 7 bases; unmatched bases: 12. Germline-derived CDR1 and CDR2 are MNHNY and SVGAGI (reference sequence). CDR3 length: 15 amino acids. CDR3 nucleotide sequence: TGTGCCAGCAGAAACGAATTCTCAGGGGGGCAGCCCCAGCATTTT. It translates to CASRNEFSGGQPQHF.

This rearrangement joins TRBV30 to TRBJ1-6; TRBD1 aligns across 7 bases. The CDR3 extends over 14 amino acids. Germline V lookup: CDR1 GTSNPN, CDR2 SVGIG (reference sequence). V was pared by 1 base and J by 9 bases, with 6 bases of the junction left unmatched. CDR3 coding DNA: TGTGCCTGGAGTGACAGGGGCGGTAGTTCACCCCTCCACTTT. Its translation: CAWSDRGGSSPLHF. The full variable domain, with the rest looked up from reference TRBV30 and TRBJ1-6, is SQTIHQWPATLVQPVGSPLSLECTVEGTSNPNLYWYRQAAGRGLQLLFYSVGIGQISSEVPQNLSASRPQDRQFILSSKKLLLSDSGFYLCAWSDRGGSSPLHFGNGTRLTVT.

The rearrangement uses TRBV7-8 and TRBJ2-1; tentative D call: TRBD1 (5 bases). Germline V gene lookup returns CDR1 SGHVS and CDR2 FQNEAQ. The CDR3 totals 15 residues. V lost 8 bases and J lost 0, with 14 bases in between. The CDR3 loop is CASHVGGHSYNEQFF. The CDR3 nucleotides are TGTGCCAGCCACGTAGGTGGACACTCCTACAATGAGCAGTTCTTC.

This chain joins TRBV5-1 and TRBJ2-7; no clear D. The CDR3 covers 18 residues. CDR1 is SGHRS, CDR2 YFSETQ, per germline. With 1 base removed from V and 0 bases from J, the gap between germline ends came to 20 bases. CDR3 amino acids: CASSLKSGTDFYSYEQYF. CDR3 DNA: TGCGCCAGCAGCTTGAAAAGTGGAACTGACTTTTACTCCTACGAGCAGTACTTC.

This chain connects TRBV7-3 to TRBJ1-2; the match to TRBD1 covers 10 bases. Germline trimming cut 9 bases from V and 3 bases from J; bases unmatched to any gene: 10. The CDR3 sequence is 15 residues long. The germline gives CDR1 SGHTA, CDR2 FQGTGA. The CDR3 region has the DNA TGTGCCAGTAGGGAGGGACAGGGGAAGGACTATGGCTACACCTTC. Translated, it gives CASREGQGKDYGYTF.

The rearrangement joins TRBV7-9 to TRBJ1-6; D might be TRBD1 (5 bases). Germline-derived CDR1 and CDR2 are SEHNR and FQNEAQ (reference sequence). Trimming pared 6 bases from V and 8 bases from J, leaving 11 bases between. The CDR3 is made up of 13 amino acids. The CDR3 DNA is TGTGCCAGCAGTGTGACAGAATATTCACCCCTCCACTTT. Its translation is CASSVTEYSPLHF. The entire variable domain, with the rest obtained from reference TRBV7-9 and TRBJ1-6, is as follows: DTGVSQNPRHKITKRGQNVTFRCDPISEHNRLYWYRQTLGQGPEFLTYFQNEAQLEKSRLLSDRFSAERPKGSFSTLEIQRTEQGDSAMYLCASSVTEYSPLHFGNGTRLTVT.

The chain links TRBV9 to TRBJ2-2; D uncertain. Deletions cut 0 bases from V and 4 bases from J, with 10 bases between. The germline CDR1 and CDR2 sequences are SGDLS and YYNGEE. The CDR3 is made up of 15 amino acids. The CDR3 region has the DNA TGTGCCAGCAGCGTAGATCCTTCTGTCACCGGGGAGCTGTTTTTT. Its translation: CASSVDPSVTGELFF.

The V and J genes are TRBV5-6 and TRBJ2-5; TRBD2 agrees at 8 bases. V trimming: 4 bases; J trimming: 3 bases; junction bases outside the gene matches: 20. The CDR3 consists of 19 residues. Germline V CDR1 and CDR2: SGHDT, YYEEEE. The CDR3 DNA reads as TGTGCCAGCAGCCACCCCGGGGGGGGAGCCTATAAACCGGAAGAGACCCAGTACTTC. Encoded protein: CASSHPGGGAYKPEETQYF.

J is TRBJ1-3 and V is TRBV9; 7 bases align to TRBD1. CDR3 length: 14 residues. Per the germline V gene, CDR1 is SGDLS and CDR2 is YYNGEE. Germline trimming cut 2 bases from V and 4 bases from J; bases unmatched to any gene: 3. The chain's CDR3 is CASSVGTVGNTIYF. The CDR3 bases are TGTGCCAGCAGCGTTGGGACAGTAGGAAACACCATATATTTT. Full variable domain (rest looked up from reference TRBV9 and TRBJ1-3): DSGVTQTPKHLITATGQRVTLRCSPRSGDLSVYWYQQSLDQGLQFLIQYYNGEERAKGNILERFSAQQFPDLHSELNLSSLELGDSALYFCASSVGTVGNTIYFGEGSWLTVV.

The CDR3 spells CASNLPNTEAFF. In DNA form, the CDR3 reads TGTGCCAGCAATCTACCGAACACTGAAGCTTTCTTT. The V call is TRBV7-2, the J call TRBJ1-1; D gene unclear. There are 12 residues in the CDR3. Germline V gene lookup returns CDR1 SGHTA and CDR2 FQGNSA. V lost 7 bases, J lost 1 base, and 7 bases lay in between.

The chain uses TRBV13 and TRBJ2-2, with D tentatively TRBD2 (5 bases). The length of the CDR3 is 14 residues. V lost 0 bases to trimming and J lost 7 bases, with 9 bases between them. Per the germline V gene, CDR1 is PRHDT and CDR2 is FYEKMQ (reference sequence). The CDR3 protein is CASSLGSEGGELFF. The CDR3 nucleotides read TGTGCCAGCAGCTTAGGTTCTGAGGGCGGGGAGCTGTTTTTT.

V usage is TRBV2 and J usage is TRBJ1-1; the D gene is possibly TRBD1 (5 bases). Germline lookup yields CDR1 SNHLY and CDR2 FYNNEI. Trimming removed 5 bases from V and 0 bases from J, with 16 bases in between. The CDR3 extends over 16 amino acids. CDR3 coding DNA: TGTGCCAGCAGTATAAACAGGTACCTCATGAACACTGAAGCTTTCTTT. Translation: CASSINRYLMNTEAFF.

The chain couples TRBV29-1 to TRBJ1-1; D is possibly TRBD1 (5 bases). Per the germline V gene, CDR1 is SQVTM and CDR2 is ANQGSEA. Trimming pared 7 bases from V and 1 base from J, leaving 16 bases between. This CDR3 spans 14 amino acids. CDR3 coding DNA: TGCAGCGCCCAGGGCTGGTCAGCGAACACTGAAGCTTTCTTT. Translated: CSAQGWSANTEAFF.

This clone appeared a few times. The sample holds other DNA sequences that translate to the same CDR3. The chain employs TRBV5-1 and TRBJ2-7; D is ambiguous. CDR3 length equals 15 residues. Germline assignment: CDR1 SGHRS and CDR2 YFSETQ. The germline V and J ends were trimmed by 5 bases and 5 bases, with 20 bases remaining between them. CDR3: CASSSSPTSSHEQYF. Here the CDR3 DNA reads TGCGCCAGCAGTTCCAGTCCGACTTCAAGCCACGAGCAGTACTTC. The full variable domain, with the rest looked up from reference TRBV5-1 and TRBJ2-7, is KAGVTQTPRYLIKTRGQQVTLSCSPISGHRSVSWYQQTPGQGLQFLFEYFSETQRNKGNFPGRFSGRQFSNSRSEMNVSTLELGDSALYLCASSSSPTSSHEQYFGPGTRLTVT.

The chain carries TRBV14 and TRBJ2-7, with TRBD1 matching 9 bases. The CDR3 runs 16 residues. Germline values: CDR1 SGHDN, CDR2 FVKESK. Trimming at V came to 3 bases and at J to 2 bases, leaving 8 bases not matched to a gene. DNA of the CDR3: TGTGCCAGCAGCCACTTTAAGGACAGGGGCCCCTACGAGCAGTACTTC. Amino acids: CASSHFKDRGPYEQYF.